The present TCR beta chain was sequenced within a study of blood T cell repertoires in COVID-19. Sequencing was performed with immunoSEQ multiplex PCR; in TCRdb, only in-frame clones are kept and a portion is missing. The data hold some 350,000 clones, with more than 80% observed a single time. Patients in Seattle were enrolled during active infection, then followed longitudinally. Sequences were obtained from peripheral blood. The receptor comes from a woman aged 25 to 45 with COVID-19, enrolled during active disease.

The CDR3 region has the DNA TGTGCCAGCAGTACCGACTTGAGCGGTAGCAATCAGCCCCAGCATTTT. This translates into CASSTDLSGSNQPQHF. The chain combines TRBV27 with TRBJ1-5, with D uncertain. CDR3 size: 16 residues. CDR1 and CDR2 from the germline V gene are MNHEY and SMNVEV (reference sequence). Deletions cut 5 bases from V and 0 bases from J, with 14 bases between.